This TCR beta chain was found in a study of vaccination effects on CD4 cells after COVID-19. Antigen-specific CD4+ T cells were expanded (with viral peptide pools) by the ViraFEST assay ahead of sequencing. Upon completion of around eleven days in culture, CD4+ T cells were isolated. The table came from immunoSEQ multiplex PCR; TCRdb's copy has only in-frame clones and leaves some out. The profile shows about 79,000 clones, approximately 81% of them singletons. Note on this clone: Its antigen is unknown.

The material was CD4+ T cells from PBMCs cultured with HCoV-229E spike peptides, obtained before COVID-19 vaccination. This TCR derives from a human donor who received a COVID-19 vaccine.

CDR3 sequence reads: CATSDSALEGREAFF. The CDR3 DNA is TGTGCCACCAGTGATTCAGCGTTGGAGGGTCGTGAAGCTTTCTTT. This sequence joins TRBV24-1 and TRBJ1-1; D unresolved. CDR3 length: 15 residues. Germline CDR1 reads KGHDR; CDR2 reads SFDVKD. V lost 2 bases, J lost 7 bases, and 16 bases lay in between.